A selection of T cell receptor beta chains follows, all from one sample in a study of T cell responses to AZD1222 COVID-19 vaccine. TCRdb's table, derived via immunoSEQ multiplex PCR, lists solely in-frame clones and lacks some. Counted here are some 110,000 clones, about 90% occurring once; the ten biggest clones make up less than 10%. This specimen consisted of peripheral blood, obtained 28 days after the second AZD1222 dose. These TCRs come from an adult who received the AZD1222 COVID-19 vaccine. CDR3s include the opening cysteine and the closing phenylalanine or tryptophan. The D gene is left open where the match is weak. Clone size, where shown, is once, few, many, or a class for clones that have expanded.

j_call: TRBJ2-1
d_call: .
clone_size: .
v_call: TRBV5-1
cdr3_aa: CASSLAGGAYNEQFF
cdr3_nt: TGCGCCAGCAGCTTGGCGGGGGGCGCCTACAATGAGCAGTTCTTC

j_call: TRBJ2-7
d_call: .
clone_size: .
v_call: TRBV27
cdr3_aa: CASKGVGYEQYF
cdr3_nt: TGTGCCAGTAAGGGGGTAGGTTACGAGCAGTACTTC

j_call: TRBJ2-1
d_call: .
clone_size: .
v_call: TRBV11-3
cdr3_aa: CASSLVSNNEQFF
cdr3_nt: TGTGCCAGCAGCTTAGTTAGTAACAATGAGCAGTTCTTC

j_call: TRBJ1-5
d_call: TRBD1
clone_size: .
v_call: TRBV7-3
cdr3_aa: CASSLIDRGLSNQPQHF
cdr3_nt: TGTGCCAGCAGCTTAATCGACAGGGGGCTAAGCAATCAGCCCCAGCATTTT

j_call: TRBJ1-5
d_call: .
clone_size: .
v_call: TRBV7-2
cdr3_aa: CASSLEGGEGQPQHF
cdr3_nt: TGTGCCAGCAGCTTAGAAGGGGGGGAGGGCCAGCCCCAGCATTTT

j_call: TRBJ1-6
d_call: TRBD1
clone_size: once
v_call: TRBV5-1
cdr3_aa: CASSSTGSSYNSPLHF
cdr3_nt: TGCGCCAGCAGCTCGACAGGGAGCTCCTATAATTCACCCCTCCACTTT

j_call: TRBJ1-2
d_call: .
clone_size: .
v_call: TRBV12-2
cdr3_aa: CASRIPPGGLNGYTF
cdr3_nt: TGTGCAAGTCGCATCCCGCCCGGAGGGTTGAATGGCTACACCTTC

j_call: TRBJ2-7
d_call: TRBD2
clone_size: .
v_call: TRBV27
cdr3_aa: CASSRGGPYEQYF
cdr3_nt: TGTGCCAGCAGTCGCGGGGGGCCCTACGAGCAGTACTTC

j_call: TRBJ1-2
d_call: .
clone_size: .
v_call: TRBV3-1/TRBV3-2
cdr3_aa: CASSQGETGLIYGYTF
cdr3_nt: TGTGCCAGCAGCCAAGGGGAAACAGGGCTTATCTATGGCTACACCTTC

j_call: TRBJ2-5
d_call: .
clone_size: once
v_call: TRBV19
cdr3_aa: CASSLRGAQKRQETQYF
cdr3_nt: TGTGCCAGTAGTCTGCGAGGGGCGCAGAAGAGGCAAGAGACCCAGTACTTC

j_call: TRBJ2-7
d_call: TRBD2
clone_size: once
v_call: TRBV9
cdr3_aa: CASSVAAGDYEQYF
cdr3_nt: TGTGCCAGCAGCGTAGCGGCGGGGGATTACGAGCAGTACTTC

j_call: TRBJ2-2
d_call: .
clone_size: .
v_call: TRBV19
cdr3_aa: CASSTIYTGELFF
cdr3_nt: TGTGCCAGTAGTACCATCTACACCGGGGAGCTGTTTTTT

j_call: TRBJ1-5
d_call: TRBD1
clone_size: .
v_call: TRBV7-2
cdr3_aa: CASSLGDSSNQPQHF
cdr3_nt: TGTGCCAGCAGCTTAGGGGACAGTAGCAATCAGCCCCAGCATTTT

j_call: TRBJ2-3
d_call: TRBD1
clone_size: .
v_call: TRBV6-2/TRBV6-3
cdr3_aa: CASSSRQGSPIVDTQYF
cdr3_nt: TGTGCCAGCAGTTCACGACAGGGATCACCGATCGTAGATACGCAGTATTTT

j_call: TRBJ1-4
d_call: TRBD1
clone_size: .
v_call: TRBV30
cdr3_aa: CAWSSQGWKLFF
cdr3_nt: TGTGCCTGGAGTTCACAGGGGTGGAAACTGTTTTTT

j_call: TRBJ1-4
d_call: .
clone_size: few
v_call: TRBV9
cdr3_aa: CASSVEGRNEKLFF
cdr3_nt: TGTGCCAGCAGCGTAGAGGGCAGAAATGAAAAACTGTTTTTT

j_call: TRBJ1-1
d_call: .
clone_size: few
v_call: TRBV19
cdr3_aa: CASSIYADRNTEAFF
cdr3_nt: TGTGCCAGTAGTATTTACGCCGACAGGAACACTGAAGCTTTCTTT

j_call: TRBJ2-5
d_call: TRBD2
clone_size: .
v_call: TRBV7-3
cdr3_aa: CASSLTAGRVTQYF
cdr3_nt: TGTGCCAGCAGCTTAACGGCGGGGAGGGTGACCCAGTACTTC

j_call: TRBJ1-5
d_call: TRBD1
clone_size: once
v_call: TRBV15
cdr3_aa: CATSRDRFGTGVQPQHF
cdr3_nt: TGTGCCACCAGCAGAGACAGATTCGGGACAGGGGTGCAGCCCCAGCATTTT

j_call: TRBJ1-4
d_call: .
clone_size: .
v_call: TRBV6-5
cdr3_aa: CASSPEGGGTEKLFF
cdr3_nt: TGTGCCAGCTCTCCCGAGGGGGGGGGAACCGAAAAACTGTTTTTT

j_call: TRBJ1-6
d_call: TRBD1
clone_size: .
v_call: TRBV9
cdr3_aa: CASSVGTGNSPLHF
cdr3_nt: TGTGCCAGCAGCGTCGGGACAGGTAATTCACCCCTCCACTTT

j_call: TRBJ2-7
d_call: TRBD2
clone_size: .
v_call: TRBV29-1
cdr3_aa: CSVEGGGRAEQYF
cdr3_nt: TGCAGCGTTGAGGGTGGAGGGAGGGCCGAGCAGTACTTC

j_call: TRBJ1-5
d_call: .
clone_size: .
v_call: TRBV5-4
cdr3_aa: CASSFGGGRGNQPQHF
cdr3_nt: TGTGCCAGCAGCTTTGGGGGGGGTCGCGGCAATCAGCCCCAGCATTTT

j_call: TRBJ1-3
d_call: .
clone_size: .
v_call: TRBV6-5
cdr3_aa: CASMGEAGNTIYF
cdr3_nt: TGTGCCAGCATGGGGGAGGCTGGAAACACCATATATTTT

j_call: TRBJ1-2
d_call: TRBD1
clone_size: .
v_call: TRBV10-3
cdr3_aa: CAISESTGAGGYTF
cdr3_nt: TGTGCCATCAGTGAGTCAACAGGGGCTGGTGGCTACACCTTC

j_call: TRBJ1-1
d_call: TRBD1
clone_size: once
v_call: TRBV7-3
cdr3_aa: CASSSGQGEAFF
cdr3_nt: TGTGCCAGCAGCTCCGGACAGGGGGAAGCTTTCTTT

j_call: TRBJ2-7
d_call: TRBD1
clone_size: few
v_call: TRBV3-1/TRBV3-2
cdr3_aa: CASSQDCFRQGSYEQYF
cdr3_nt: TGTGCCAGCAGCCAAGATTGTTTCAGACAGGGATCCTACGAGCAGTACTTC

j_call: TRBJ1-5
d_call: .
clone_size: .
v_call: TRBV7-2
cdr3_aa: CASSSRGDQPQHF
cdr3_nt: TGTGCCAGCAGCTCGCGGGGCGATCAGCCCCAGCATTTT

j_call: TRBJ1-5
d_call: TRBD1
clone_size: once
v_call: TRBV28
cdr3_aa: CASREVGGQQPQHF
cdr3_nt: TGTGCCAGCAGAGAGGTAGGGGGCCAACAGCCCCAGCATTTT

j_call: TRBJ1-2
d_call: .
clone_size: .
v_call: TRBV18
cdr3_aa: CASSPPGGSIVYGYTF
cdr3_nt: TGTGCCAGCTCACCACCGGGAGGAAGCATAGTGTATGGCTACACCTTC

j_call: TRBJ1-1
d_call: .
clone_size: once
v_call: TRBV7-2
cdr3_aa: CASSTFSGAFF
cdr3_nt: TGTGCCAGCAGTACCTTTTCTGGGGCTTTCTTT

j_call: TRBJ1-1
d_call: .
clone_size: .
v_call: TRBV6-4
cdr3_aa: CASRGPQNTEAFF
cdr3_nt: TGTGCCAGCAGGGGACCCCAGAACACTGAAGCTTTCTTT

j_call: TRBJ2-5
d_call: .
clone_size: .
v_call: TRBV27
cdr3_aa: CASSPMTAGVATQYF
cdr3_nt: TGTGCCAGCAGTCCGATGACCGCAGGGGTAGCGACCCAGTACTTC

j_call: TRBJ1-4
d_call: .
clone_size: .
v_call: TRBV4-3
cdr3_aa: CASSQDRFPEKLFF
cdr3_nt: TGCGCCAGCAGCCAAGATAGGTTTCCTGAAAAACTGTTTTTT

j_call: TRBJ1-1
d_call: .
clone_size: .
v_call: TRBV29-1
cdr3_aa: CSVLPHSYTEAFF
cdr3_nt: TGCAGCGTTTTACCACACTCGTACACTGAAGCTTTCTTT

j_call: TRBJ2-5
d_call: .
clone_size: .
v_call: TRBV6-2/TRBV6-3
cdr3_aa: CASSYSSLAQETQYF
cdr3_nt: TGTGCCAGCAGTTACTCCAGCCTAGCTCAGGAGACCCAGTACTTC

j_call: TRBJ1-1
d_call: .
clone_size: .
v_call: TRBV5-5
cdr3_aa: CASSWGEPTEAFF
cdr3_nt: TGTGCCAGCAGCTGGGGGGAGCCCACTGAAGCTTTCTTT

j_call: TRBJ2-1
d_call: .
clone_size: .
v_call: TRBV4-3
cdr3_aa: CASSQVGDAYNEQFF
cdr3_nt: TGCGCCAGCAGCCAAGTGGGGGACGCCTACAATGAGCAGTTCTTC

j_call: TRBJ1-2
d_call: .
clone_size: .
v_call: TRBV7-9
cdr3_aa: CASSLQGKGGYTF
cdr3_nt: TGTGCCAGCAGCTTGCAGGGAAAGGGTGGCTACACCTTC

j_call: TRBJ2-5
d_call: .
clone_size: .
v_call: TRBV5-1
cdr3_aa: CASSPRGSQETQYF
cdr3_nt: TGCGCCAGCAGCCCGAGGGGATCGCAAGAGACCCAGTACTTC

j_call: TRBJ2-3
d_call: .
clone_size: .
v_call: TRBV7-2
cdr3_aa: CASSSGSSTDTQYF
cdr3_nt: TGTGCCAGCAGCTCGGGCTCTTCCACAGATACGCAGTATTTT